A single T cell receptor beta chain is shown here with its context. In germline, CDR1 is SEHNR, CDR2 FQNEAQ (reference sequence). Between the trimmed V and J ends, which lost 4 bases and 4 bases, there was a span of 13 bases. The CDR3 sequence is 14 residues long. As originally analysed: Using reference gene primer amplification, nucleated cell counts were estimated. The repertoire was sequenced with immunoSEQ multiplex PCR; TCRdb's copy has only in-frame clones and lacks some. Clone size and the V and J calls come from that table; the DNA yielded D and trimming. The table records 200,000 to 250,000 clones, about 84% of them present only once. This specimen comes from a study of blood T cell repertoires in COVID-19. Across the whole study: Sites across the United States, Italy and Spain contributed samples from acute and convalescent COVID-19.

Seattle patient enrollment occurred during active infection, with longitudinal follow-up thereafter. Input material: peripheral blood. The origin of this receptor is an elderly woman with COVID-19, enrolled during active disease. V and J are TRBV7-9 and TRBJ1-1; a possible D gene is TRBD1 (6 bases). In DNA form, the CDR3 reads TGTGCCAGCAGCTCGACAGGACGGAGCACTGAAGCTTTCTTT. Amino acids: CASSSTGRSTEAFF.